This paragraph covers one T cell receptor beta chain sequence. Its antigen specificity is not known. One base away there is no much larger clone; base qualities are not given. The sample belongs to a study of technical replicates of blood from several donors listed by TCRdb under 2017. From a lookup of the germline V gene, CDR1 and CDR2 are SGHRS and YFSETQ. V trim: 3 bases; J trim: 14 bases; unmatched bases: 8. Spanning cysteine to phenylalanine, the CDR3 consists of 15 amino acids. The kept DNA is CDR3 alone, 45 bases in frame from the first base. Libraries were built with the immunoSEQ multiplex PCR assay. In TCRdb, the immuneACCESS table is reduced to in-frame sequences with V and J assigned. These tables do not hold every clone; where another copy was compared, an unresolved V gene accounts for under half, and the others remain unexplained. The sample contains tens of thousands of clones, more than 95% of them found a single time. The ten largest make up 0.15% of the sample.

This receptor was identified in a human donor in good health. The rearranged segments are TRBV5-1 and TRBJ2-1; the central 16 bases match TRBD2. The sample consisted of T cells isolated from PBMCs. The sequence in DNA is TGCGCCAGCAGCTCGGGGACTAGCGGGGGGGCAGTGGAGTTCTTC. Translated, it gives CASSSGTSGGAVEFF.